The clone carrying this T cell receptor beta chain was seen more than once but under ten times. Its specificity is unknown. This sample is drawn from a study of early T cells in non-severe SARS-CoV-2 infection. Notes on the study in general: There was a bias toward anti-spike CD8 responses in VDJdb matching, which missed private and CD4 specificities.

CDR3 length equals 21 residues. Germline V gene data show CDR1 as LGHNA and CDR2 as YNFKEQ. V shed 0 bases and J shed 2 bases, with 27 bases lying between them. Individually, cDNA molecules had unique molecular identifiers attached to them. TCRdb reprocessed the 5' RACE reads via MiXCR and lists one record per CDR3 protein. The sample has approximately 50,000 distinct CDR3 sequences, roughly 8.8% seen once. The sequence was collected from an adult who was a healthcare worker with PCR-confirmed SARS-CoV-2 infection or an uninfected control (not recorded which). The chain combines TRBV4-2 with TRBJ2-3, with D perhaps matching TRBD2 (6 bases). Source material: whole blood. The DNA for the CDR3 is TGTGCCAGCAGCCAAGATAATCCACCTTTTGCGGTAGCGGACCCCACAGATACGCAGTATTTT. Its protein product is CASSQDNPPFAVADPTDTQYF.